The 6 T cell receptor beta chains reported below all come from one sample, sequenced in a study of CXCR3-negative and CXCR3-positive naive CD8 T cells. The TRB libraries of cDNA were built by UMI-labeled 5' RACE. TCRdb re-called the 5' RACE reads and shows each CDR3 protein once, DNA omitted. This sample's table has tens of thousands of distinct CDR3 sequences. General study points: For CXCR3-positive naive cells, TRB CDR3s were more hydrophobic than those of CXCR3-negative naive cells.

Their antigens are not known. The sequenced sample consisted of naive CXCR3+ CD8+ T cells from blood. Subset of the sample: CD45RO-CCR7+CD27+CD95- naive CD8+ T cells expressing CXCR3 (TNR3+). The origin of the receptors is a human donor in good health. Some clones in this sample may be carry-over from other donors' samples.

The chain couples TRBV20-1 to TRBJ2-1; TCRdb gives TRBD2 as the D gene, but with no DNA this cannot be confirmed. The CDR3 length is 14 residues. Germline-derived CDR1 and CDR2 are DFQATT and SNEGSKA (reference sequence). The CDR3 protein is CSARVVAGSNEEFF.

The chain links TRBV7-2 to TRBJ2-7; TCRdb's assignment of TRBD1 cannot be checked, as there is no DNA. The CDR3 covers 16 residues. In germline, CDR1 is SGHTA, CDR2 FQGNSA. CDR3 loop: CASSLRLPGGFYEQYF. The full variable domain, with the rest looked up from reference TRBV7-2 and TRBJ2-7, is GAGVSQSPSNKVTEKGKDVELRCDPISGHTALYWYRQSLGQGLEFLIYFQGNSAPDKSGLPSDRFSAERTGGSVSTLTIQRTQQEDSAVYLCASSLRLPGGFYEQYFGPGTRLTVT.

The chain combines TRBV6-2 or TRBV6-3 with TRBJ2-7. Germline assignment: CDR1 MNHEY and CDR2 SVGEGT. The CDR3 length is 12 residues. CDR3 loop: CASSLSLYEQYF.

The chain has TRBV7-2 and TRBJ2-3; checking the TCRdb D call of TRBD1 is not possible without DNA. Germline V gene data show CDR1 as SGHTA and CDR2 as FQGNSA. The length of the CDR3 is 17 residues. CDR3 loop: CASSFPNAGANTDTQYF.

This chain connects TRBV4-3 to TRBJ2-5; TCRdb outputs TRBD2, but without DNA this stays unchecked. The germline gives CDR1 LGHNA, CDR2 YSLEER. The CDR3 has 15 residues. This CDR3 is CASSQLAGVQETQYF.

CDR3 loop: CSAVGGIQRGYEQYF. This chain connects TRBV29-1 to TRBJ2-7; TCRdb's D call of TRBD1 is untestable without DNA. CDR1 and CDR2 from the germline V gene are SQVTM and ANQGSEA. This CDR3 has 15 residues.